This T cell receptor beta chain was sequenced in a study of beta chain features in type 1 diabetes. Whole-study findings and limits: Cells that show high TCR expression could be over-represented by cDNA sequencing.

This clone was observed a handful of times. Its antigen is currently unknown. There was one heparinised blood draw per donor, averaging roughly 110 mL. Each of the sorted populations had a purity greater than 95%. The isolated RNA, all of it, was reverse transcribed, so expressed TCRB transcripts were what got sequenced. This table comes from immunoSEQ multiplex PCR, and its TCRdb copy is limited to in-frame clones, with some not included. This sample has about 360,000 clones; roughly 12% occur once, and the top ten carry approximately 0.015%. Germline values: CDR1 MNHNS, CDR2 SASEGT. This CDR3 comprises 14 residues. Trimming at V came to 6 bases and at J to 3 bases, leaving 6 bases not matched to a gene.

The J gene is TRBJ2-3, the V gene TRBV6-1, with 7 bases aligning to TRBD2. The clonotype was recovered from a man between 18 and 29 years old in good health. Sequencing was carried out using naive CD4+ T cells from blood. The CDR3 DNA follows: TGTGCCAGCAGGGACGTCGGGGGGACAGATACGCAGTATTTT. It specifies CASRDVGGTDTQYF.